Below, 18 T cell receptor beta chains from the same sample are listed, as sequenced in a study of beta chain features in type 1 diabetes. Study-wide points: Within each of all four CD4+ subsets, Type 1 diabetes patients had TCRB CDR3s that were moderately but significantly shorter.

No antigens are known for them. Reverse transcribing all isolated RNA meant expressed TCRB transcripts were sequenced. Some clones are missing from TCRdb's copy, which holds only in-frame ones; the method was immunoSEQ multiplex PCR. The repertoire has a few hundred thousand clones, about 15% of them found once; the top ten carry 0.015% to 0.017%. Sequenced: naive CD4+ T cells from blood. These receptors originate from a man in his late teens or twenties with type 1 diabetes.

This clone was seen only a few times. This sequence joins TRBV14 and TRBJ2-5; the D gene is possibly TRBD1 (5 bases). The CDR3 loop spans 12 amino acids. From germline, CDR1 is SGHDN and CDR2 FVKESK. The V end lost 0 bases, the J end lost 11 bases, and 10 bases lay between the germline ends. CDR3 protein: CASSQDRAMQYF. CDR3 DNA sequence: TGTGCCAGCAGCCAAGACAGGGCGATGCAGTACTTC.

The V and J genes are TRBV11-2 and TRBJ2-3; 9 bases map to TRBD1. Germline V lookup: CDR1 SGHAT, CDR2 FQNNGV. The ends lost 6 bases at V and 5 bases at J; junction bases unmatched: 6. This CDR3 region has 14 residues. CDR3 DNA: TGTGCCAGCAGTCAGGACAGGGGAGAAGATACGCAGTATTTT. Encoded protein: CASSQDRGEDTQYF.

The table lists this clone with a few counts. The gene calls are TRBV7-8 and TRBJ1-4; D gene ambiguous. The length of the CDR3 is 15 residues. V was pared by 5 bases and J by 7 bases, with 17 bases between. Germline CDR1 SGHVS, CDR2 FQNEAQ. Written as DNA, the CDR3 is TGTGCCAGCAGCCGTAGATCAGGAATTGGTGAAAAACTGTTTTTT. Translating gives CASSRRSGIGEKLFF. The full variable domain, in which reference TRBV7-8 and TRBJ1-4 provide the parts outside the CDR3, is GAGVSQSPRYKVAKRGQDVALRCDPISGHVSLFWYQQALGQGPEFLTYFQNEAQLDKSGLPSDRFFAERPEGSVSTLKIQRTQQEDSAVYLCASSRRSGIGEKLFFGSGTQLSVL.

This clone was detected a few times. The rearrangement joins TRBV28 to TRBJ2-1; a possible D gene is TRBD2 (6 bases). Germline V gene sequence: CDR1 MDHEN, CDR2 SYDVKM. This CDR3 region has 14 residues. V dropped 5 bases and J dropped 2 bases, with 10 bases sitting between them. CDR3 protein: CASSPAGPYNEQFF. The DNA for the CDR3 is TGTGCCAGCAGTCCCGCGGGACCCTACAATGAGCAGTTCTTC.

This sequence joins TRBV5-6 and TRBJ2-5; no clear D gene. V was trimmed by 0 bases and J by 6 bases, leaving 3 bases between them. CDR3 length: 11 amino acids. Looked up from germline, CDR1 is SGHDT and CDR2 is YYEEEE. The chain's CDR3 is CASSLEQTQYF. Written as DNA, the CDR3 is TGTGCCAGCAGCTTGGAGCAGACCCAGTACTTC.

This clone was counted between two and nine times. The rearrangement joins TRBV25-1 to TRBJ1-2, with 7 bases lining up with TRBD1. V lost 5 bases, J lost 4 bases, and 1 base stayed unmatched. The germline gives CDR1 MGHDK, CDR2 SYGVNS. The CDR3 extends over 12 amino acids. The CDR3 DNA reads as TGTGCCAGCAGTAGACAGGGCTATGGCTACACCTTC. Its translation is CASSRQGYGYTF.

The chain combines TRBV30 with TRBJ2-4, with D tentatively TRBD2 (7 bases). Trimming stripped 0 bases from V and 7 bases from J, with 16 bases between. The CDR3 is 15 residues long. Germline values: CDR1 GTSNPN, CDR2 SVGIG (reference sequence). CDR3 protein: CAWSVRGREENIQYF. CDR3 bases: TGTGCCTGGAGTGTAAGGGGGAGGGAGGAGAACATTCAGTACTTC.

The rearrangement joins TRBV9 to TRBJ1-2; perhaps TRBD1 as D (5 bases). The ends were cut back, 2 bases at V and 8 bases at J, with 13 bases in the middle. Germline CDR1 reads SGDLS; CDR2 reads YYNGEE. This CDR3 is built from 13 residues. The CDR3 loop reads CASSVLGGRGYTF. The CDR3 DNA is TGTGCCAGCAGCGTCCTGGGGGGTCGGGGCTACACCTTC.

The chain links TRBV4-1 to TRBJ2-1; D not resolved. The V and J ends lost 0 bases and 5 bases respectively, with 5 bases between them. The CDR3 covers 13 residues. CDR1 and CDR2 from the germline V gene are MGHRA and YSYEKL. The CDR3 here is CASSQDSDNEQFF. Here the CDR3 DNA reads TGCGCCAGCAGCCAAGATTCCGACAATGAGCAGTTCTTC.

The J gene is TRBJ2-7, the V gene TRBV5-1; 14 bases are shared with TRBD2. Germline assignment: CDR1 SGHRS and CDR2 YFSETQ. The V segment lost 7 bases and the J segment 4 bases; nucleotides outside the gene matches: 1. The CDR3 loop spans 13 amino acids. Here the CDR3 reads CASGLAGGYEQYF. CDR3 coding DNA: TGCGCCAGCGGACTAGCGGGGGGTTACGAGCAGTACTTC.

This clone was seen only a few times. The gene calls are TRBV4-2 and TRBJ2-7; a possible D gene is TRBD2 (5 bases). From germline, CDR1 is LGHNA and CDR2 YNFKEQ. V dropped 0 bases and J dropped 4 bases, with 13 bases sitting between them. The CDR3 is made up of 15 amino acids. CDR3 region: CASSQEDGRGYEQYF. CDR3 sequence (DNA): TGTGCCAGCAGCCAAGAAGACGGCCGGGGTTACGAGCAGTACTTC.

This clone was detected a few times. The V and J genes are TRBV5-1 and TRBJ2-7, with TRBD1 matching over 7 bases. Germline CDR1 is SGHRS and CDR2 is YFSETQ. The junction had 8 bases not matched to a gene; V was cut back by 5 bases and J by 0 bases. There are 15 residues in the CDR3. CDR3 loop: CASRYGTESSYEQYF. The CDR3 DNA sequence: TGCGCCAGCAGGTATGGGACAGAATCCTCCTACGAGCAGTACTTC. The whole variable domain, filled in from reference TRBV5-1 and TRBJ2-7, reads KAGVTQTPRYLIKTRGQQVTLSCSPISGHRSVSWYQQTPGQGLQFLFEYFSETQRNKGNFPGRFSGRQFSNSRSEMNVSTLELGDSALYLCASRYGTESSYEQYFGPGTRLTVT.

This clone was recorded a few times. The rearrangement links TRBV14 to TRBJ1-2, with a weak D call TRBD1 (5 bases). CDR1 is SGHDN, CDR2 FVKESK, per germline. The CDR3 runs 14 residues. V lost 0 bases and J lost 6, with 11 bases in between. The CDR3 DNA follows: TGTGCCAGCAGCCAAGATCTCCCAGGGAATGGCTACACCTTC. Its translation is CASSQDLPGNGYTF.

This clone was seen a handful of times. The V and J genes are TRBV7-9 and TRBJ2-1; D is unresolved. V was trimmed by 5 bases and J by 5 bases, leaving 13 bases between them. Germline V lookup: CDR1 SEHNR, CDR2 FQNEAQ (reference sequence). This CDR3 is built from 14 residues. The CDR3 DNA reads TGTGCCAGCAGCATATACAGAGAAGACAATGAGCAGTTCTTC. Encoded protein: CASSIYREDNEQFF.

This clone was detected a few times. The chain recombines TRBV18 with TRBJ2-1, with 8 bases matching TRBD2. The CDR3 has 13 amino acids. The germline CDR1 and CDR2 sequences are KGHSH and LQKENI. Trimming removed 2 bases from V and 11 bases from J; junction bases left unmatched: 5. In DNA form, the CDR3 reads TGTGCCAGCTCACCAGGTAGCGGGGAAAAGCAGTTCTTC. Amino acids: CASSPGSGEKQFF.

This chain uses TRBV29-1 with TRBJ2-1; 11 positions match TRBD2. Germline lookup yields CDR1 SQVTM and CDR2 ANQGSEA. This CDR3 region has 14 residues. The V gene end was trimmed by 7 bases and the J gene end by 2 bases; junction bases not matched to a gene: 4. In DNA form, the CDR3 reads TGCAGCGCCACGGGACTAGCGGCCTACAATGAGCAGTTCTTC. This translates into CSATGLAAYNEQFF.

As for this clone: This sample also contains other DNA sequences that code for the same CDR3. J is TRBJ2-7 and V is TRBV7-9; 7 nucleotides agree with TRBD2. The ends lost 3 bases at V and 6 bases at J; junction bases unmatched: 2. The CDR3 contains 12 residues. From germline, CDR1 is SEHNR and CDR2 FQNEAQ (reference sequence). The CDR3 reads CASSFPGGEQYF. CDR3 in DNA: TGTGCCAGCAGCTTCCCGGGGGGCGAGCAGTACTTC.

The genes are TRBV6-5 and TRBJ2-1; 11 bases match TRBD2. Germline CDR1 and CDR2: MNHEY and SVGAGI. This CDR3 is built from 13 residues. Unmatched junction bases numbered 3, after V lost 7 bases and J lost 7 bases. DNA for the CDR3: TGTGCCAGCATGCTAGCGGGAGGTAATGAGCAGTTCTTC. Translation gives CASMLAGGNEQFF.